These T cell receptor beta chains were read from a single sample in a study of OX40 agonist ivuxolimab in advanced cancers. Clones were read by immunoSEQ multiplex PCR, and TCRdb kept only the in-frame ones, dropping some. The top ten clones hold approximately 25% of a sample with more than 25,000 clones, approximately 88% of them seen once. Sequenced material: CD4+ or CD8+ T cells sorted from blood, taken in a trial of the OX40 agonist ivuxolimab. The receptors were sampled from an adult with an advanced solid tumor such as melanoma, head and neck, liver or kidney cancer. Each CDR3 is given with its conserved first and last residue. Fields, in order: CDR3 protein, CDR3 DNA, clone size, D gene, V gene, J gene. The D gene is left open where the match is weak. The size of a clone is reported for some rows only, either as once, few or many, or as a class for expanded clones.

CDR3aa: CASSIGVDYGYTF
CDR3nt: TGTGCCAGTAGTATAGGGGTGGACTATGGCTACACCTTC
abundance: -
d_gene: -
v_gene: TRBV19
j_gene: TRBJ1-2

CDR3aa: CASSIGTGSYEQYF
CDR3nt: TGTGCCAGCAGCATAGGGACAGGGAGCTACGAGCAGTACTTC
abundance: -
d_gene: TRBD1
v_gene: TRBV11-2
j_gene: TRBJ2-7

CDR3aa: CASTLGGANTGELFF
CDR3nt: TGTGCCAGCACCCTTGGGGGTGCGAACACCGGGGAGCTGTTTTTT
abundance: -
d_gene: -
v_gene: TRBV6-1
j_gene: TRBJ2-2

CDR3aa: CASSPWQNTGELFF
CDR3nt: TGTGCCAGCAGCCCCTGGCAAAACACCGGGGAGCTGTTTTTT
abundance: once
d_gene: -
v_gene: TRBV6-5
j_gene: TRBJ2-2

CDR3aa: CASSPMGLAARTDTQYF
CDR3nt: TGTGCCAGCAGCCCCATGGGACTAGCGGCGCGCACAGATACGCAGTATTTT
abundance: -
d_gene: TRBD2
v_gene: TRBV7-9
j_gene: TRBJ2-3

CDR3aa: CASSRGLAGHEQYF
CDR3nt: TGTGCCAGCAGCCGTGGACTAGCGGGGCACGAGCAGTACTTC
abundance: -
d_gene: TRBD2
v_gene: TRBV7-9
j_gene: TRBJ2-7

CDR3aa: CASSPRAGSYGYTF
CDR3nt: TGTGCCAGCAGCCCCCGGGCAGGGTCGTATGGCTACACCTTC
abundance: -
d_gene: -
v_gene: TRBV7-2
j_gene: TRBJ1-2

CDR3aa: CASSQGFSGANVLTF
CDR3nt: TGTGCCAGTAGCCAGGGTTTCTCTGGGGCCAACGTCCTGACTTTC
abundance: -
d_gene: -
v_gene: TRBV19
j_gene: TRBJ2-6

CDR3aa: CASSPGSSNTEAFF
CDR3nt: TGCGCCAGCAGCCCCGGGTCTTCGAACACTGAAGCTTTCTTT
abundance: few
d_gene: -
v_gene: TRBV4-3
j_gene: TRBJ1-1

CDR3aa: CASSLYPDTDTQYF
CDR3nt: TGTGCCAGCAGTTTATATCCGGACACAGATACGCAGTATTTT
abundance: -
d_gene: -
v_gene: TRBV28
j_gene: TRBJ2-3

CDR3aa: CSAPDPEQYF
CDR3nt: TGCAGTGCTCCTGACCCCGAGCAGTACTTC
abundance: -
d_gene: -
v_gene: TRBV20-1
j_gene: TRBJ2-7

CDR3aa: CASSFSGNTEAFF
CDR3nt: TGTGCCAGCAGTTTTTCGGGGAACACTGAAGCTTTCTTT
abundance: -
d_gene: -
v_gene: TRBV27
j_gene: TRBJ1-1

CDR3aa: CASSLWGGGSQDEQFF
CDR3nt: TGTGCCAGCAGCTTATGGGGGGGCGGGAGTCAGGATGAGCAGTTCTTC
abundance: -
d_gene: -
v_gene: TRBV13
j_gene: TRBJ2-1

CDR3aa: CASRGGGTEAFF
CDR3nt: TGTGCCAGCAGAGGGGGTGGCACTGAAGCTTTCTTT
abundance: -
d_gene: -
v_gene: TRBV2
j_gene: TRBJ1-1

CDR3aa: CAIPYRTGTGELFF
CDR3nt: TGTGCCATCCCGTACAGGACGGGCACCGGGGAGCTGTTTTTT
abundance: -
d_gene: -
v_gene: TRBV7-9
j_gene: TRBJ2-2

CDR3aa: CASSFSPGADTEAFF
CDR3nt: TGTGCCAGCAGCTTTAGTCCCGGGGCGGACACTGAAGCTTTCTTT
abundance: -
d_gene: -
v_gene: TRBV7-9
j_gene: TRBJ1-1

CDR3aa: CAISDPVALETDTQYF
CDR3nt: TGTGCCATCAGTGATCCCGTAGCCCTTGAAACAGATACGCAGTATTTT
abundance: -
d_gene: -
v_gene: TRBV10-3
j_gene: TRBJ2-3

CDR3aa: CASSLPGVYEQYF
CDR3nt: TGTGCCAGCAGCTTACCGGGGGTCTACGAGCAGTACTTC
abundance: many
d_gene: -
v_gene: TRBV11-2
j_gene: TRBJ2-7

CDR3aa: CASSPSGGAYEQYF
CDR3nt: TGTGCCAGTAGTCCCAGCGGGGGGGCTTACGAGCAGTACTTC
abundance: -
d_gene: TRBD2
v_gene: TRBV19
j_gene: TRBJ2-7

CDR3aa: CASSSGIVAFF
CDR3nt: TGTGCCAGCAGTTCCGGGATTGTAGCTTTCTTT
abundance: -
d_gene: -
v_gene: TRBV27
j_gene: TRBJ1-1

CDR3aa: CASSLIRWSGREETQYF
CDR3nt: TGTGCCAGCAGCTTAATAAGGTGGAGCGGCAGGGAAGAGACCCAGTACTTC
abundance: -
d_gene: -
v_gene: TRBV11-1
j_gene: TRBJ2-5

CDR3aa: CASSVVGSGDEQFF
CDR3nt: TGTGCCAGCAGCGTGGTTGGGTCGGGGGATGAGCAGTTCTTC
abundance: -
d_gene: -
v_gene: TRBV9
j_gene: TRBJ2-1

CDR3aa: CASSLAQLAGGPGTDTQYF
CDR3nt: TGTGCCAGCAGCTTAGCGCAACTAGCGGGGGGGCCTGGCACAGATACGCAGTATTTT
abundance: -
d_gene: TRBD2
v_gene: TRBV7-9
j_gene: TRBJ2-3

CDR3aa: CASSLEVQGAYSPLHF
CDR3nt: TGCGCCAGCAGCTTGGAGGTGCAGGGGGCTTATTCACCCCTCCACTTT
abundance: -
d_gene: TRBD1
v_gene: TRBV5-1
j_gene: TRBJ1-6

CDR3aa: CASSSDLVAQYF
CDR3nt: TGTGCCAGCAGTTCGGACCTGGTGGCCCAGTACTTC
abundance: -
d_gene: -
v_gene: TRBV9
j_gene: TRBJ2-5